This T cell receptor (beta chain) originates from a study of T cell responses to AZD1222 COVID-19 vaccine. J was trimmed by 10 bases and V by 5 bases; bases with no gene match: 13. The CDR3 covers 14 residues. Looked up from germline, CDR1 is SGHNT and CDR2 is YENEEA. This table comes from immunoSEQ multiplex PCR, and its TCRdb copy is limited to in-frame clones, with some not included. The sample includes about 180,000 clones, around 94% of them seen just once. The study pooled second doses at about 4 or about 12 weeks. Sequences were derived from peripheral blood, sampled 28 days after the second AZD1222 dose. This clonotype was obtained from an adult who received the AZD1222 COVID-19 vaccine. This chain joins TRBV11-3 and TRBJ1-1, with TRBD1 matching over 7 bases. In nucleotides, the CDR3 is TGTGCCAGCAGCGCCCAAGGAGGGGGCGAAGGAGCTTTCTTT. It yields the protein CASSAQGGGEGAFF.